A selection of T cell receptor beta chains follows, all from one sample in a study of graft-versus-host responses after intestinal transplantation. Profiling relied on immunoSEQ multiplex PCR, and the TCRdb table lists in-frame clones only, not all of them. The table has about 38,000 clones, less than 90% seen once. This specimen consisted of PBMCs, obtained around 1,000 days after transplant. The receptor set was obtained from a human patient who received an intestinal transplant, so some T cells may come from the graft donor. Each CDR3 is given with its conserved first and last residue. Each record gives: V gene, J gene, D gene, clone size, CDR3 DNA, CDR3 protein. A D gene is named only where the DNA matches it firmly. The size of a clone is reported for some rows only, either as once, few or many, or as a class for expanded clones.

TRBV6-4	TRBJ1-2	TRBD1	NA	TGTGCCAGCAGTGACCGGACAGGGGACGGCTACACCTTC	CASSDRTGDGYTF
TRBV6-1	TRBJ2-4	TRBD2	NA	TGTGCCAGCAGTGAATCCCCGGGGGGTGACGGCAAAAACATTCAGTACTTC	CASSESPGGDGKNIQYF
TRBV27	TRBJ2-3	NA	NA	TGTGCCAGCAGTGTCCAGGGCACAGATACGCAGTATTTT	CASSVQGTDTQYF
TRBV21-1	TRBJ2-2	NA	few	TGTGCCAGCAGCAAGAACACCGGGGAGCTGTTTTTT	CASSKNTGELFF
TRBV29-1	TRBJ2-4	TRBD2	NA	TGCAGCGGCACTAGCGGGATAGCCAAAAACATTCAGTACTTC	CSGTSGIAKNIQYF
TRBV6-6	TRBJ2-2	TRBD1	few	TGTGCCAGCAGTTCACGGACAGGGTTTTGGACCGGGGAGCTGTTTTTT	CASSSRTGFWTGELFF
TRBV30	TRBJ1-1	NA	once	TGTGCCTGGAGTGTCAGTGGGGGGTACACTGAAGCTTTCTTT	CAWSVSGGYTEAFF
TRBV5-1	TRBJ1-2	TRBD1	NA	TGCGCCAGCAGCTTCGCAGGGGGCGATAAAACGGGCTACACCTTC	CASSFAGGDKTGYTF
TRBV6-5	TRBJ1-6	NA	few	TGTGCCAGCAGCCGGGCCTTTAATTCACCCCTCCACTTT	CASSRAFNSPLHF
TRBV27	TRBJ1-4	NA	NA	TGTGCCAGCAGTTTATCCGGCCAGGGAAGAACTAATGAAAAACTGTTTTTT	CASSLSGQGRTNEKLFF
TRBV4-1	TRBJ2-3	NA	NA	TGCGCCAGCAGCCAAGGAACAGCCTCACTTGTCACGCAGTATTTT	CASSQGTASLVTQYF
TRBV6-1	TRBJ1-1	TRBD1	once	TGTGCCAGCAACCTCCAGGGGGCCGCTGAAGCTTTCTTT	CASNLQGAAEAFF
TRBV9	TRBJ2-3	NA	once	TGTGCCAGCAGCGTAGCGAACACAGATACGCAGTATTTT	CASSVANTDTQYF
TRBV11-2	TRBJ2-2	NA	NA	TGTGCCAGCCACGGAGGTCAAAGCACCGGGGAGCTGTTTTTT	CASHGGQSTGELFF
TRBV21-1	TRBJ1-1	NA	NA	TGTGCCAGCAGCAAACTGGACAGGAACACTGAAGCTTTCTTT	CASSKLDRNTEAFF
TRBV6-5	TRBJ1-5	NA	NA	TGTGCCAGCTCGGGGAGCGGCAATCAGCCCCAGCATTTT	CASSGSGNQPQHF
TRBV4-1	TRBJ2-3	NA	NA	TGCGCCAGCAGCCAAGATTCGGGAACCGTGGCAGATACGCAGTATTTT	CASSQDSGTVADTQYF
TRBV5-5	TRBJ2-4	NA	NA	TGTGCCAGCAGCTTGGACGGGATAGCCAAAAACATTCAGTACTTC	CASSLDGIAKNIQYF
TRBV30	TRBJ1-2	TRBD1	NA	TGTGCCTGGAGTGTATGGCGGGACAGAGATAACTATGGCTACACCTTC	CAWSVWRDRDNYGYTF
TRBV18	TRBJ1-5	TRBD1	NA	TGTGCCAGCTCACCTGGGACAGGCCTTAGGAGCAATCAGCCCCAGCATTTT	CASSPGTGLRSNQPQHF
TRBV2	TRBJ1-6	TRBD1	NA	TGTGCCAGCAGTCAGGGACAGCTTAATTCACCCCTCCACTTT	CASSQGQLNSPLHF
TRBV5-1	TRBJ1-3	TRBD1	NA	TGCGCCAGCAGCCGGGACAGTCCCTCTGGAAACACCATATATTTT	CASSRDSPSGNTIYF
TRBV19	TRBJ2-2	NA	once	TGTGCCAGTAGTATCGGGGGCGGGGAGCTGTTTTTT	CASSIGGGELFF
TRBV5-1	TRBJ2-7	NA	NA	TGCGCCAGCTCAGGGGCGGTAGAGTACGAGCAGTACTTC	CASSGAVEYEQYF
TRBV9	TRBJ2-7	TRBD1	NA	TGTGCCAGCAGCGTAGGGGACAGGGGCTACGAGCAGTACTTC	CASSVGDRGYEQYF
TRBV6-4	TRBJ2-1	TRBD2	NA	TGTGCCAGCAGTGCTGAACTAGCGGGTCACAATGAGCAGTTCTTC	CASSAELAGHNEQFF
TRBV2	TRBJ1-5	NA	NA	TGTGCCAGCAGCACAGTCGGCGGAGATAGCAATCAGCCCCAGCATTTT	CASSTVGGDSNQPQHF
TRBV5-6	TRBJ1-1	NA	NA	TGTGCCAGCAGCTTGGGAGGCCGTAACACTGAAGCTTTCTTT	CASSLGGRNTEAFF
TRBV5-3	TRBJ1-3	TRBD1	NA	TGTGCCAGAAGGCGAGGGACAGTGGACCGCGCTAAGTATGGAAACACCATATATTTT	CARRRGTVDRAKYGNTIYF
TRBV27	TRBJ1-3	NA	NA	TGTGCCAGCAGTCGAGGCCCTGGAAACACCATATATTTT	CASSRGPGNTIYF
TRBV4-2	TRBJ1-4	TRBD1	NA	TGTGCCAGCAGCCAAGGGGTGGGACAGGGGGCCGGTGAAAAACTGTTTTTT	CASSQGVGQGAGEKLFF
TRBV5-1	TRBJ1-2	TRBD1	NA	TGCGCCAGCAGCTTGGTCGGACAGGGGGGTGGCTACACCTTC	CASSLVGQGGGYTF
TRBV6-5	TRBJ2-7	TRBD2	NA	TGTGCCAGCAAGGGACTAGCGGGAGGAAGCGAGCAGTACTTC	CASKGLAGGSEQYF
TRBV6-5	TRBJ2-7	NA	NA	TGTGCCAGCAGTCGACAGGCTGAGTCCTACGAGCAGTACTTC	CASSRQAESYEQYF
TRBV15	TRBJ2-4	NA	NA	TGTGCCACCAGCGGCGGAGGGCAAACCAAAAACATTCAGTACTTC	CATSGGGQTKNIQYF
TRBV9	TRBJ2-2	NA	once	TGTGCCAGCAGCGCCGGGACAACGAACACCGGGGAGCTGTTTTTT	CASSAGTTNTGELFF
TRBV21-1	TRBJ2-7	NA	NA	TGTGCCAGCAGCAGTGGTGTGGGCGGATGTTCCTACGAGCAGTACTTC	CASSSGVGGCSYEQYF
TRBV28	TRBJ1-1	NA	NA	TGTGCCAGCAGCCTAAAGGGGAACACTGAAGCTTTCTTT	CASSLKGNTEAFF
TRBV4-1	TRBJ2-3	NA	few	TGCGCCAGCAGCCAAAGGCGGGGTAGCACAGATACGCAGTATTTT	CASSQRRGSTDTQYF
TRBV2	TRBJ2-2	TRBD2	NA	TGTGCCAGCGAAGCGGGGGACCTCGTCGGGGAGCTGTTTTTT	CASEAGDLVGELFF
TRBV7-9	TRBJ1-3	NA	NA	TGTGCCAGCAGCTTACAGGGTGCTCTGTCTGGAAACACCATATATTTT	CASSLQGALSGNTIYF